These 13 T cell receptor beta chains share one sample of origin, sequenced in a study of blood T cell repertoires in COVID-19. Profiled with immunoSEQ multiplex PCR; TCRdb holds only in-frame clones, not every one. In the table there are about 270,000 clones, roughly nine tenths of which are singletons. The sequenced sample was peripheral blood. The receptors shown here come from a woman aged 25-40 years with COVID-19, enrolled during active disease.

V usage is TRBV27 and J usage is TRBJ2-1; D gene unclear. The V gene's germline CDR1 is MNHEY and CDR2 SMNVEV (reference sequence). Trimming took off 6 bases at V and 8 bases at J, with 11 bases between the two ends. There are 12 residues in the CDR3. DNA of the CDR3: TGTGCCAGCAGAGACCGGGTCCATGAGCAGTTCTTC. Its protein is CASRDRVHEQFF.

The chain has TRBV4-2 and TRBJ2-5; perhaps TRBD2 as D (6 bases). This CDR3 has 17 residues. Trimming took 0 bases from V and 2 from J, leaving 16 bases between them. Germline CDR1 and CDR2: LGHNA and YNFKEQ. CDR3 nucleotide sequence: TGTGCCAGCAGCCAAGAGGGGCGGGGCCGAGAGCAAGAGACCCAGTACTTC. Its translation: CASSQEGRGREQETQYF.

This clone showed up just once. The chain has TRBV30 and TRBJ2-1; 7 nucleotides agree with TRBD2. V dropped 8 bases and J dropped 4; count of bases not matched to a gene: 20. Germline V gene sequence: CDR1 GTSNPN, CDR2 SVGIG (reference sequence). CDR3 length: 17 amino acids. The CDR3 DNA reads as TGTGCCGGCCGGAGGCGGGGGAGTTCGATGTGGTACAATGAGCAGTTCTTC. Protein: CAGRRRGSSMWYNEQFF.

The genes are TRBV5-4 and TRBJ1-2; 11 nucleotides agree with TRBD1. The CDR3 is 16 amino acids. CDR1 and CDR2 from the germline V gene are SGHNT and YYREEE (reference sequence). Trimming removed 4 bases from V and 4 bases from J; junction bases left unmatched: 9. The CDR3 spells CASSDAGQGELYGYTF. For the CDR3, the DNA is TGTGCCAGCAGCGACGCGGGACAGGGGGAACTCTATGGCTACACCTTC.

The rearrangement uses TRBV18 and TRBJ2-7; no clear D. In germline, CDR1 is KGHSH, CDR2 LQKENI. Trimming removed 1 base at V and 6 bases at J, with 10 bases between. The CDR3 runs 13 residues. In DNA form, the CDR3 reads TGTGCCAGCTCACCACTAGACTGCTCCGAGCAGTACTTC. This codes for CASSPLDCSEQYF.

This clone occurred once. The rearrangement uses TRBV7-8 and TRBJ2-1, with D maybe TRBD2 (5 bases). This CDR3 has 17 amino acids. The V end was cut by 4 bases, the J end by 4 bases, with 20 bases between. Germline values: CDR1 SGHVS, CDR2 FQNEAQ. The CDR3 protein is CASSSPGLPYLYNEQFF. The CDR3 region has the DNA TGTGCCAGCAGCTCCCCCGGACTCCCCTACTTATACAATGAGCAGTTCTTC.

This clone was observed once. J is TRBJ2-7 and V is TRBV3-1 (or the pseudogene TRBV3-2); 7 positions agree with TRBD1. The CDR3 extends over 14 amino acids. Looked up from germline, CDR1 is LGHDT and CDR2 is YNNKEL (reference sequence). J was trimmed by 3 bases and V by 2 bases; bases with no gene match: 4. CDR3 sequence: CASSQRAGGYEQYF. The CDR3 DNA is TGTGCCAGCAGCCAAAGGGCAGGGGGCTACGAGCAGTACTTC.

The chain employs TRBV9 and TRBJ2-3; maybe TRBD1 (6 bases). This CDR3 region has 16 residues. Germline values: CDR1 SGDLS, CDR2 YYNGEE. Trimming removed 1 base from V and 4 bases from J, with 16 bases in between. CDR3 sequence reads: CASSVRGTGLPDTQYF. The DNA for the CDR3 is TGTGCCAGCAGCGTACGTGGCACAGGGCTCCCAGATACGCAGTATTTT.

V is TRBV25-1 and J is TRBJ1-1; D ambiguous. The length of the CDR3 is 12 residues. CDR1 and CDR2 (germline): MGHDK, SYGVNS. Trimming took 4 bases from V and 6 from J, leaving 9 bases between them. In DNA form, the CDR3 reads TGTGCCAGCAGTGTTCGGGGATCTGAAGCTTTCTTT. Its protein is CASSVRGSEAFF.

V and J are TRBV13 and TRBJ2-2; 15 nucleotides align to TRBD2. The CDR3 is made up of 18 amino acids. V shed 6 bases and J 1 base; nucleotides not matched to a gene: 6. Germline V gene sequence: CDR1 PRHDT, CDR2 FYEKMQ (reference sequence). The CDR3 bases are TGTGCCAGCAGTCCAGGGACTAGCGGGGGGCAGAACACCGGGGAGCTGTTTTTT. This gives the protein CASSPGTSGGQNTGELFF. The complete variable domain, with remaining parts taken from reference TRBV13 and TRBJ2-2, reads AAGVIQSPRHLIKEKRETATLKCYPIPRHDTVYWYQQGPGQDPQFLISFYEKMQSDKGSIPDRFSAQQFSDYHSELNMSSLELGDSALYFCASSPGTSGGQNTGELFFGEGSRLTVL.

For this clone: In the same sample, other DNA sequences code for this CDR3. The J gene is TRBJ2-1, the V gene TRBV19; D is possibly TRBD2 (6 bases). Germline V CDR1 and CDR2: LNHDA, SQIVND (reference sequence). The CDR3 contains 13 residues. The V end was cut by 2 bases, the J end by 7 bases, with 9 bases between. The CDR3 nucleotides are TGTGCCAGTAGTATACTTGGGGGGAATGAGCAGTTCTTC. It encodes CASSILGGNEQFF.

This rearrangement joins TRBV11-1 to TRBJ1-1; 7 bases align to TRBD1. Germline trimming cut 9 bases from V and 4 bases from J; bases unmatched to any gene: 8. The CDR3 spans 13 residues. From germline, CDR1 is SGHAT and CDR2 FQDESV (reference sequence). The DNA of the CDR3 is TGTGCCAGTAGGGGGCATGGTGCCACTGAAGCTTTCTTT. Translating gives CASRGHGATEAFF.

This chain connects TRBV14 to TRBJ2-1, with 7 positions matching TRBD2. From germline, CDR1 is SGHDN and CDR2 FVKESK. V was pared by 6 bases and J by 8 bases, with 7 bases of the junction left unmatched. CDR3 length equals 13 residues. The chain's CDR3 is CASRYSGAHEQFF. CDR3 nucleotide sequence: TGTGCCAGCAGGTACAGCGGGGCTCATGAGCAGTTCTTC.